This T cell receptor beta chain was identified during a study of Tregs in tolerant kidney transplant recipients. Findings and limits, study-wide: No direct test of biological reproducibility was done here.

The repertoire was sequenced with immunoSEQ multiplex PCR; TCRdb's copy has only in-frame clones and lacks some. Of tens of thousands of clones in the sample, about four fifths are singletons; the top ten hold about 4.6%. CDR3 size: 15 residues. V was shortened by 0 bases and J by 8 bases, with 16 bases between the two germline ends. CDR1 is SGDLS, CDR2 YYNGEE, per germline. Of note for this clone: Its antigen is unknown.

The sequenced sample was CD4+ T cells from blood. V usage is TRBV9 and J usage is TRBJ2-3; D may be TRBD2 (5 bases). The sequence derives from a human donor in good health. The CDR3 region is CASSVGTGPGGTQYF. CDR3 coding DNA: TGTGCCAGCAGCGTAGGGACTGGACCGGGTGGTACGCAGTATTTT. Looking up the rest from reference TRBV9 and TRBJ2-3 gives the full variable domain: DSGVTQTPKHLITATGQRVTLRCSPRSGDLSVYWYQQSLDQGLQFLIQYYNGEERAKGNILERFSAQQFPDLHSELNLSSLELGDSALYFCASSVGTGPGGTQYFGPGTRLTVL.